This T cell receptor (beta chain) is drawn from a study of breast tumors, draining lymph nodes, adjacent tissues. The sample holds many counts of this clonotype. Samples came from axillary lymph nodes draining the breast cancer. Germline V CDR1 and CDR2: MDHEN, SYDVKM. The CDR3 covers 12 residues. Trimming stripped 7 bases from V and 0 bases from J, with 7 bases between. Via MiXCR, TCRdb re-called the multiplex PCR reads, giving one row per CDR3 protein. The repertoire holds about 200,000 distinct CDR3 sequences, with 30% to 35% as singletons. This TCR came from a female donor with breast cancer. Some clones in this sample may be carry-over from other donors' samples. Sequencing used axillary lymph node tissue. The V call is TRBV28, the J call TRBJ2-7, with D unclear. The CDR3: CASIGPSYEQYF. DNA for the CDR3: TGTGCCAGCATTGGTCCCTCCTACGAGCAGTACTTC.